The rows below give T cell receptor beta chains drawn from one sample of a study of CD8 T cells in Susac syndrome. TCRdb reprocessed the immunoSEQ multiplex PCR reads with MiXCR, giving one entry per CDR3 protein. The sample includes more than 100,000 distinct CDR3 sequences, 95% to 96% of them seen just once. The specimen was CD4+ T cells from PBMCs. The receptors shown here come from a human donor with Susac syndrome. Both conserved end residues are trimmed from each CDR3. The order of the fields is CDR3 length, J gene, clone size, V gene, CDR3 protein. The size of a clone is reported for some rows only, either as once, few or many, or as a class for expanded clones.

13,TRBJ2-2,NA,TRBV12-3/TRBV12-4,ASSVDSGVTGELF
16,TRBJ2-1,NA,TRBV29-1,SVEEAFTGTPIYNEQF
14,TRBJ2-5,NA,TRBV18,ASSPSGLAAGGTQY
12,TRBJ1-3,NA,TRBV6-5,ASSGGQVRNTIY
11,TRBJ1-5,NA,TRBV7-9,ASSLDGGQPQH
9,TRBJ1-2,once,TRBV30,AHGGVVAYT
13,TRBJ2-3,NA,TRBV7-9,ASSLGQTYTDTQY
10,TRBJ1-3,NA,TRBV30,AWTPSGNTIY
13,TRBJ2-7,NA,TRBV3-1,ASSPSELSSYEQY
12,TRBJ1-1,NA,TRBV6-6,ASSYRDSGTEAF
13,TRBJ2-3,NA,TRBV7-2,ASSLTRRTTDTQY
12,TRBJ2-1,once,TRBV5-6,ASSYGGGNNEQF
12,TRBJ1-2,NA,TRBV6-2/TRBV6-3,ASSEQGSNYGYT
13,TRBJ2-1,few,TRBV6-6,ASSRTGGSYNEQF
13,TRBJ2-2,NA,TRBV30,AWSVGLARTGELF
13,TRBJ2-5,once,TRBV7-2,ASSPDSYAVKTQY
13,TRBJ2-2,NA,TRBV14,ASSQDQPNTGELF
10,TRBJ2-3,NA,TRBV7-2,ASSSPTDTQY
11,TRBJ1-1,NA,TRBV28,ACCLGLKTEAF